This is a list of T cell receptor beta chains from one sample in a study of cytotoxic CD8 clonotypes in ibrutinib-treated CLL. TCRdb keeps only in-frame clones here, not all; method: immunoSEQ multiplex PCR. The sample has 110,000 to 150,000 clones, roughly 76% seen once. Material: PBMCs, obtained after 24 months of ibrutinib treatment. Source of these receptors: a human donor with chronic lymphocytic leukemia. Each CDR3 is given with its conserved first and last residue. The order of the fields is V gene, J gene, clone size, D gene, CDR3 protein, CDR3 DNA. The D gene is left open where the match is weak. Size is omitted from some rows. Given values are once, few, many or a class for expanded clones.

>TRBV7-2|TRBJ2-4|once|TRBD2
CASSFTAGLKNIQYF
TGTGCCAGCAGCTTCACAGCGGGACTCAAAAACATTCAGTACTTC
>TRBV19|TRBJ2-1|-|TRBD2
CASVAGGNYNEQFF
TGTGCCAGTGTCGCGGGGGGCAACTACAATGAGCAGTTCTTC
>TRBV6-5|TRBJ1-1|-|-
CASSRGMNTEAFF
TGTGCCAGCAGTCGGGGGATGAACACTGAAGCTTTCTTT
>TRBV2|TRBJ1-2|-|-
CASSEWAGDGYTF
TGTGCCAGCAGTGAGTGGGCGGGGGATGGCTACACCTTC
>TRBV4-2|TRBJ2-5|-|TRBD1
CASSQTGDRAETQYF
TGTGCCAGCAGCCAAACAGGGGACAGGGCCGAGACCCAGTACTTC
>TRBV5-1|TRBJ2-3|-|-
CASSTILGADTQYF
TGCGCCAGCAGCACTATACTAGGGGCAGATACGCAGTATTTT
>TRBV6-5|TRBJ1-5|-|-
CASSPPGHNQPQHF
TGTGCCAGCAGCCCCCCGGGCCACAATCAGCCCCAGCATTTT
>TRBV9|TRBJ2-7|-|-
CASSNRQDPYEQYF
TGTGCCAGCAGCAACCGACAGGATCCCTACGAGCAGTACTTC
>TRBV6-6|TRBJ1-3|few|-
CASTHTGGGNTIYF
TGTGCCAGCACCCACACGGGTGGTGGAAACACCATATATTTT
>TRBV5-6|TRBJ2-3|once|-
CASIPRRLGEDTQYF
TGTGCCAGCATCCCCCGAAGGCTCGGGGAGGATACGCAGTATTTT
>TRBV6-6|TRBJ2-3|-|TRBD1
CASSPRDRATDTQYF
TGTGCCAGCAGTCCCCGGGACAGGGCGACAGATACGCAGTATTTT
>TRBV28|TRBJ1-5|-|-
CASSFPGLVQPQHF
TGTGCCAGCAGTTTCCCAGGGTTGGTGCAGCCCCAGCATTTT
>TRBV5-5|TRBJ1-2|once|-
CASSFQAWANYGYTF
TGTGCCAGCAGCTTTCAGGCTTGGGCTAACTATGGCTACACCTTC
>TRBV4-3|TRBJ2-2|-|-
CASSHYTGELFF
TGCGCCAGCAGCCACTACACCGGGGAGCTGTTTTTT
>TRBV6-6|TRBJ2-5|-|TRBD1
CASSAPGQMFPRTQYF
TGTGCCAGCAGTGCACCGGGACAGATGTTCCCACGGACCCAGTACTTC
>TRBV2|TRBJ1-1|-|TRBD1
CASSDQGGTEAFF
TGTGCCAGCAGCGATCAGGGGGGCACTGAAGCTTTCTTT
>TRBV7-7|TRBJ2-7|-|-
CASSPAAGREQYF
TGTGCTAGCAGCCCCGCCGCAGGGCGGGAGCAGTACTTC
>TRBV7-9|TRBJ1-3|few|-
CAPGGDPRGGNTIYF
TGTGCCCCCGGGGGGGATCCGCGCGGGGGAAACACCATATATTTT
>TRBV28|TRBJ2-7|-|TRBD1
CASRYPAGGPDEQYF
TGTGCCAGCAGGTACCCGGCAGGGGGCCCGGACGAGCAGTACTTC
>TRBV5-1|TRBJ1-1|-|-
CASSWTGAEAFF
TGCGCCAGCAGCTGGACGGGGGCTGAAGCTTTCTTT